The 24 T cell receptor beta chains reported below all come from one sample, sequenced in a study of T cell repertoires in cytomegalovirus infection. TCRdb reanalysed the reads using MiXCR and keeps one entry per CDR3 protein. The sample yields under 850,000 distinct CDR3 sequences, 35% seen once. The sequencing sample was made of PBMCs. These receptors were obtained from a human donor in good health (CMV status not recorded). Some clones in this sample may be carry-over from other donors' samples.

This clonotype was seen only a few times. This sequence joins TRBV6-1 and TRBJ2-3, with TRBD2 identical over 11 bases. V trimming: 8 bases; J trimming: 2 bases; junction bases outside the gene matches: 3. Germline V gene data show CDR1 as MNHNS and CDR2 as SASEGT. This CDR3 comprises 14 residues. This chain's CDR3 is CASLAGGHTDTQYF. The CDR3 DNA sequence: TGTGCCAGCTTAGCGGGAGGGCACACAGATACGCAGTATTTT.

This chain links TRBV28 with TRBJ1-1, with D perhaps matching TRBD1 (6 bases). Germline-derived CDR1 and CDR2 are MDHEN and SYDVKM. The CDR3 is 13 amino acids. The germline V and J ends were trimmed by 6 bases and 5 bases, with 13 bases remaining between them. This CDR3 reads CASRTGPKTEAFF. CDR3 in DNA: TGTGCCAGCAGGACAGGACCGAAGACTGAAGCTTTCTTT.

The V call is TRBV7-2, the J call TRBJ2-3; TRBD2 matches at 14 bases. The junction had 7 bases not matched to a gene; V was cut back by 5 bases and J by 6 bases. The length of the CDR3 is 16 residues. Germline assignment: CDR1 SGHTA and CDR2 FQGNSA. The CDR3 here is CASSPGTSGRYDTQYF. In DNA, the CDR3 is TGTGCCAGCAGCCCCGGGACTAGCGGGAGATACGATACGCAGTATTTT.

This rearrangement joins TRBV5-4 to TRBJ2-2, with TRBD1 identical over 8 bases. Germline values: CDR1 SGHNT, CDR2 YYREEE (reference sequence). Losses at the gene ends were 3 bases for V and 4 bases for J; bases not matched to a gene: 5. The CDR3 runs 15 residues. CDR3 in DNA: TGTGCCAGCAGCTCGACAGGGGCTGCCACCGGGGAGCTGTTTTTT. Translation: CASSSTGAATGELFF.

The chain links TRBV7-2 to TRBJ2-1; tentatively, D is TRBD2 (5 bases). The CDR3 length is 14 residues. Trimming took 3 bases from V and 6 from J, leaving 12 bases between them. CDR1 and CDR2 from the germline V gene are SGHTA and FQGNSA. The CDR3 sequence: CASSLRREGNEQFF. CDR3 nucleotides: TGTGCCAGCAGCTTGCGGAGAGAGGGCAATGAGCAGTTCTTC.

The rearrangement links TRBV2 to TRBJ2-5; possibly TRBD1 for D (5 bases). V gave up 6 bases and J gave up 5 bases, with 16 bases separating them. There are 14 residues in the CDR3. Germline-derived CDR1 and CDR2 are SNHLY and FYNNEI. In DNA form, the CDR3 reads TGTGCCAGCAGCAGGGTAGGCTTTCGCGAGACCCAGTACTTC. This sequence encodes CASSRVGFRETQYF.

There are a few counts of this clonotype. The chain has TRBV9 and TRBJ2-1; 9 bases align to TRBD1. The germline V gene has CDR1 SGDLS and CDR2 YYNGEE. Trimming cost V 4 bases and J 2 bases; bases outside gene matches: 4. This CDR3 comprises 15 residues. CDR3 residues: CASSSGQGTYNEQFF. The CDR3 coding sequence is TGTGCCAGCAGCTCTGGACAGGGGACCTACAATGAGCAGTTCTTC.

A remark on this clonotype: This may arise from a read error, as a much more abundant clone is one base away. The rearrangement links TRBV25-1 to TRBJ1-6, with a weak D call TRBD1 (5 bases). This CDR3 spans 17 amino acids. CDR1 and CDR2 from the germline V gene are MGHDK and SYGVNS. The CDR3 loop reads CARSELGRRAHNSPLHF. DNA for the CDR3: TGTGCCCGCAGTGAATTAGGGCGCAGGGCCCATAATTCACCCCTCCACTTT.

The chain couples TRBV4-1 to TRBJ1-2; D gene uncertain. CDR1 is MGHRA, CDR2 YSYEKL, per germline. The CDR3 extends over 14 amino acids. V lost 1 base and J lost 7, with 13 bases in between. In DNA form, the CDR3 reads TGCGCCAGCAGCCAAGGCGGAGGGATCGGTGGCTACACCTTC. Translation gives CASSQGGGIGGYTF.

The chain joins TRBV6-5 to TRBJ2-1; 7 bases align to TRBD1. The ends lost 6 bases at V and 0 bases at J; junction bases unmatched: 5. The CDR3 is made up of 15 amino acids. Germline CDR1 is MNHEY and CDR2 is SVGAGI. Here the CDR3 reads CASSRDSRSYNEQFF. The DNA of the CDR3 is TGTGCCAGCAGCAGGGACAGCCGCTCCTACAATGAGCAGTTCTTC.

In DNA, the CDR3 is TGTGCCAGCAGCTTAGCGGGCTTTCAAAGCAATGAAAAACTGTTTTTT. Protein product: CASSLAGFQSNEKLFF. V usage is TRBV7-9 and J usage is TRBJ1-4; D gene unclear. Per the germline V gene, CDR1 is SEHNR and CDR2 is FQNEAQ (reference sequence). The V and J ends lost 0 bases and 5 bases respectively, with 13 bases between them. CDR3 length: 16 amino acids.

V is TRBV28 and J is TRBJ1-2; D gene ambiguous. Looked up from germline, CDR1 is MDHEN and CDR2 is SYDVKM. This CDR3 has 13 residues. The V and J ends lost 6 bases and 1 base respectively, with 9 bases between them. Here the CDR3 DNA reads TGTGCCAGCAGACCCCCCGGTAACTATGGCTACACCTTC. It is translated as CASRPPGNYGYTF.

This chain uses TRBV29-1 with TRBJ1-1; weak D call: TRBD1 (5 bases). V was pared by 6 bases and J by 8 bases, with 13 bases between. The CDR3 covers 11 residues. Looked up from germline, CDR1 is SQVTM and CDR2 is ANQGSEA. CDR3 coding DNA: TGCAGCGTAGACAGTGGCCTGGAAGCTTTCTTT. This gives the protein CSVDSGLEAFF.

On this clonotype itself: Since no conserved phenylalanine or tryptophan closes the CDR3, a read error is the likely cause. The chain carries TRBV7-2 and TRBJ2-1; no firm D call. V was shortened by 0 bases and J by 0 bases, with 9 bases between the two germline ends. The CDR3 has 16 residues. Germline V gives CDR1 SGHTA, CDR2 FQGNSA. The CDR3 sequence: CASSLAGTSSYNEQFL. CDR3 in DNA: TGTGCCAGCAGCTTAGCCGGCACGAGCTCCTACAATGAGCAGTTCTTA.

The chain uses TRBV5-1 and TRBJ2-3; 12 nucleotides agree with TRBD2. The CDR3 runs 18 residues. V shed 0 bases and J 4 bases; nucleotides not matched to a gene: 9. Germline CDR1 and CDR2: SGHRS and YFSETQ. The CDR3 here is CASSLVATSGSSADTQYF. For the CDR3, the DNA is TGCGCCAGCAGCTTGGTTGCGACTAGCGGGAGTAGCGCAGATACGCAGTATTTT.

The table lists this clonotype with a few counts. V usage is TRBV11-2 and J usage is TRBJ1-2; D is unclear. The V and J ends lost 5 bases and 1 base respectively, with 11 bases between them. The germline V gene has CDR1 SGHAT and CDR2 FQNNGV. This CDR3 region has 14 residues. CDR3 bases: TGTGCCAGCAGCCGAGTCCAAGTTAACTATGGCTACACCTTC. Its protein product is CASSRVQVNYGYTF. The full variable domain, in which reference TRBV11-2 and TRBJ1-2 provide the parts outside the CDR3, is EAGVAQSPRYKIIEKRQSVAFWCNPISGHATLYWYQQILGQGPKLLIQFQNNGVVDDSQLPKDRFSAERLKGVDSTLKIQPAKLEDSAVYLCASSRVQVNYGYTFGSGTRLTVV.

The count of this clonotype is one. This may be a read error, as it is one base from a much larger clone. Since the CDR3 does not end with the conserved phenylalanine or tryptophan, this likely comes from a read error. The chain employs TRBV28 and TRBJ1-3; D may be TRBD1 (5 bases). CDR3 size: 14 residues. V lost 8 bases, J lost 4 bases, and 15 bases lay in between. From germline, CDR1 is MDHEN and CDR2 SYDVKM. The chain's CDR3 is CASLGRGTGNTIYL. CDR3 DNA: TGTGCCAGCCTTGGAAGGGGTACGGGAAACACCATATATCTT.

The rearrangement links TRBV30 to TRBJ1-1; D remains unclear. This CDR3 comprises 14 residues. Germline CDR1 reads GTSNPN; CDR2 reads SVGIG (reference sequence). V lost 1 base and J lost 1, with 10 bases in between. CDR3 residues: CAWSDPGENTEAFF. The CDR3 nucleotides are TGTGCCTGGAGTGACCCGGGTGAGAACACTGAAGCTTTCTTT. Combining the CDR3 with reference TRBV30 and TRBJ1-1 gives the whole variable domain SQTIHQWPATLVQPVGSPLSLECTVEGTSNPNLYWYRQAAGRGLQLLFYSVGIGQISSEVPQNLSASRPQDRQFILSSKKLLLSDSGFYLCAWSDPGENTEAFFGQGTRLTVV.

The V gene is TRBV28, the J gene TRBJ1-5; D uncertain. Germline CDR1 and CDR2: MDHEN and SYDVKM. The CDR3 is 14 residues long. Trimming shortened V by 7 bases and J by 3 bases, and 13 bases separated the two germline ends. The CDR3 sequence: CASMEYSPNQPQHF. CDR3 nucleotides: TGTGCCAGCATGGAGTACAGCCCCAATCAGCCCCAGCATTTT.

This clonotype was found a few times. This rearrangement joins TRBV7-3 to TRBJ1-2; D gene unclear. This CDR3 region has 13 residues. Germline-derived CDR1 and CDR2 are SGHTA and FQGTGA. V was trimmed by 2 bases and J by 9 bases, leaving 13 bases between them. CDR3 region: CASSLSDGYCYTF. The CDR3 coding sequence is TGTGCCAGCAGCTTATCCGACGGTTATTGCTACACCTTC.

The chain links TRBV27 to TRBJ1-2; D uncertain. This CDR3 is 14 amino acids long. Trimming left V 6 bases short and J 0 bases short, with 11 bases between. Germline V lookup: CDR1 MNHEY, CDR2 SMNVEV (reference sequence). CDR3 residues: CASSPDGANYGYTF. The CDR3 DNA reads as TGTGCCAGCAGCCCTGACGGAGCTAACTATGGCTACACCTTC.

This clonotype was observed many times. This chain joins TRBV6-5 and TRBJ1-2, with D possibly matching TRBD1 (5 bases). This CDR3 contains 13 residues. CDR1 is MNHEY and CDR2 is SVGAGI in the germline V gene. The germline V and J ends were trimmed by 2 bases and 8 bases, with 12 bases remaining between them. CDR3 nucleotide sequence: TGTGCCAGCAGTTACGAAGGGGCGGAGGGCTACACCTTC. Protein product: CASSYEGAEGYTF.

This clonotype was seen a few times. This chain uses TRBV23-1 with TRBJ1-5; D gene ambiguous. TRBV23-1 is classed as an ORF, of uncertain function. V lost 0 bases and J 0 bases, leaving 6 bases between the germline ends. CDR3 length equals 15 residues. The CDR3 region has the DNA TGCGCCAGCAGTCAATCGGTGAATAGCAATCAGCCCCAGCATTTT. As protein: CASSQSVNSNQPQHF.

This clonotype came up once. The V gene is TRBV20-1, the J gene TRBJ1-2; D is uncertain. The CDR3 is 10 residues long. CDR1 and CDR2 (germline): DFQATT, SNEGSKA (reference sequence). The V end lost 2 bases, the J end lost 10 bases, and 8 bases lay between the germline ends. Here the CDR3 DNA reads TGCAGTGCTAGAATCGGTGCCTACACCTTC. This sequence encodes CSARIGAYTF.